The 30 T cell receptor beta chains below all came from one sample that was sequenced in a study of T cell responses to AZD1222 COVID-19 vaccine. Repertoires were generated with immunoSEQ multiplex PCR, while TCRdb's copy carries only in-frame clones and drops some. The sample includes approximately 200,000 clones, 80% to 95% of them seen just once. Source: peripheral blood, taken 28 days after the second AZD1222 dose. The receptor source for this set is an adult who received the AZD1222 COVID-19 vaccine.

As regards this clone: Germline is not matched at one junction end, which may reflect a read error. V usage is TRBV29-1 and J usage is TRBJ1-4; D is unresolved. Per germline, CDR1 SQVTM and CDR2 ANQGSEA. This CDR3 is 13 amino acids long. The CDR3 DNA follows: TGCAGCGTCGAAGGCAGATATAATGAAAAACTGTTTTTT. Its protein product is CSVEGRYNEKLFF.

The chain links TRBV2 to TRBJ1-1; D possibly corresponds to TRBD1 (5 bases). CDR1 and CDR2 from the germline V gene are SNHLY and FYNNEI. The V gene lost 3 bases and the J gene lost 7 bases, with 9 bases spanning the gap. The CDR3 extends over 12 amino acids. The DNA for the CDR3 is TGTGCCAGCAGTGATAGAGGGGATGAAGCTTTCTTT. Its protein product is CASSDRGDEAFF. Drawing the rest from reference TRBV2 and TRBJ1-1, the complete variable domain is EPEVTQTPSHQVTQMGQEVILRCVPISNHLYFYWYRQILGQKVEFLVSFYNNEISEKSEIFDDQFSVERPDGSNFTLKIRSTKLEDSAMYFCASSDRGDEAFFGQGTRLTVV.

This chain connects TRBV5-1 to TRBJ2-1, with D unresolved. V was cut by 0 bases and J by 6 bases, with 13 bases left in between. CDR3 size: 15 residues. Germline V gene lookup returns CDR1 SGHRS and CDR2 YFSETQ. CDR3 bases: TGCGCCAGCAGCTTGGACCCGGTCTTGGTCAATGAGCAGTTCTTC. It yields the protein CASSLDPVLVNEQFF.

A note on this clone: At one end the junction does not follow the germline gene, possibly because of a read error. The V and J genes are TRBV6-5 and TRBJ2-4, with D maybe TRBD1 (6 bases). The CDR3 totals 13 residues. The germline V gene encodes CDR1 MNHEY and CDR2 SVGAGI. The CDR3 spells CASSYLLTGIVHF. DNA for the CDR3: TGTGCCAGCAGTTACCTACTGACAGGAATTGTGCACTTC.

This chain connects TRBV5-6 to TRBJ2-1; 10 bases align to TRBD2. Germline assignment: CDR1 SGHDT and CDR2 YYEEEE. This CDR3 has 15 residues. V lost 4 bases to trimming and J lost 7 bases; unmatched junction nucleotides: 8. The CDR3 nucleotides are TGTGCCAGCAGCCCGGTAGCGGGGGGTTCTAATGAGCAGTTCTTC. Translation: CASSPVAGGSNEQFF. The whole variable domain, remainder taken from reference TRBV5-6 and TRBJ2-1, is DAGVTQSPTHLIKTRGQQVTLRCSPKSGHDTVSWYQQALGQGPQFIFQYYEEEERQRGNFPDRFSGHQFPNYSSELNVNALLLGDSALYLCASSPVAGGSNEQFFGPGTRLTVL.

This clone was counted a single time. The rearrangement links TRBV3-1 (or the pseudogene TRBV3-2) to TRBJ1-5; D possibly corresponds to TRBD1 (5 bases). The CDR3 sequence is 14 residues long. Between the trimmed V and J ends, which lost 2 bases and 3 bases, there was a span of 8 bases. Germline V lookup: CDR1 LGHDT, CDR2 YNNKEL (reference sequence). CDR3 nucleotide sequence: TGTGCCAGCAGCCAATTCAGGGCCAATCAGCCCCAGCATTTT. Translation: CASSQFRANQPQHF.

The V call is TRBV4-3, the J call TRBJ2-7; TRBD2 matches 12 bases. The CDR3 spans 15 residues. The trim removed 1 base at V and 2 bases at J, leaving 0 bases unmatched. Germline lookup yields CDR1 LGHNA and CDR2 YSLEER. CDR3 residues: CASSQGTSGAYEQYF. CDR3 nucleotides: TGCGCCAGCAGCCAAGGGACTAGCGGGGCCTACGAGCAGTACTTC.

The chain employs TRBV7-9 and TRBJ1-1, with 10 bases lining up with TRBD1. Trimming took 5 bases from V and 5 from J; bases not matched to a gene: 2. The CDR3 is 13 amino acids. Per the germline V gene, CDR1 is SEHNR and CDR2 is FQNEAQ (reference sequence). The CDR3 reads CASSLDRGTEAFF. The CDR3 nucleotides read TGTGCCAGCAGCCTGGACAGGGGGACTGAAGCTTTCTTT.

The chain links TRBV7-6 to TRBJ1-5; D perhaps matches TRBD1 (5 bases). Germline lookup yields CDR1 SGHVS and CDR2 FNYEAQ. The CDR3 length is 14 residues. Trimming cost V 4 bases and J 3 bases, with 10 bases left between them. The chain's CDR3 is CASSWGTPNQPQHF. For the CDR3, the DNA is TGTGCCAGCAGCTGGGGCACACCCAATCAGCCCCAGCATTTT.

This sequence joins TRBV12-3 or TRBV12-4 and TRBJ1-2; D ambiguous. Deletions cut 5 bases from V and 7 bases from J, with 14 bases between. CDR3 length equals 13 residues. The CDR3 DNA sequence: TGTGCCAGCAGTCCTCCTATCGACCTTGGCTACACCTTC. This gives the protein CASSPPIDLGYTF.

Written as DNA, the CDR3 is TGTGCCAGCAGCCTGAGGGACAGGGGAACAGATACGCAGTATTTT. The encoded protein is CASSLRDRGTDTQYF. The gene calls are TRBV9 and TRBJ2-3, with 10 bases lining up with TRBD1. Germline assignment: CDR1 SGDLS and CDR2 YYNGEE. CDR3 size: 15 residues. J was trimmed by 3 bases and V by 4 bases; bases with no gene match: 5.

The J gene is TRBJ2-5, the V gene TRBV2, with TRBD2 as a possible D gene (6 bases). CDR1 SNHLY and CDR2 FYNNEI come from the germline V gene. The CDR3 length is 13 residues. V dropped 5 bases and J dropped 5 bases, with 12 bases sitting between them. The DNA for the CDR3 is TGTGCCAGCAGTCCTAGCGTTAGGGAGACCCAGTACTTC. The encoded protein is CASSPSVRETQYF.

This chain uses TRBV7-6 with TRBJ2-3; TRBD1 aligns across 8 bases. V shed 5 bases and J 5 bases; nucleotides not matched to a gene: 15. Germline V gene data show CDR1 as SGHVS and CDR2 as FNYEAQ. This CDR3 spans 17 amino acids. The CDR3, as DNA: TGTGCCAGCAGCCCGCAGGGGGCCTCAGTGGGGATAGATACGCAGTATTTT. Translating gives CASSPQGASVGIDTQYF. Looking up the rest from reference TRBV7-6 and TRBJ2-3 gives the full variable domain: GAGVSQSPRYKVTKRGQDVALRCDPISGHVSLYWYRQALGQGPEFLTYFNYEAQQDKSGLPNDRFSAERPEGSISTLTIQRTEQRDSAMYRCASSPQGASVGIDTQYFGPGTRLTVL.

The V and J genes are TRBV19 and TRBJ1-5, with 9 bases aligning to TRBD1. The CDR3 has 15 amino acids. V trimming: 7 bases; J trimming: 9 bases; junction bases outside the gene matches: 13. Germline-derived CDR1 and CDR2 are LNHDA and SQIVND (reference sequence). The CDR3 DNA reads as TGTGCCAGTATGTTGGGACAGGGTCGCCAGCGGCCCCAGCATTTT. It encodes CASMLGQGRQRPQHF. The variable domain in full, with the rest retrieved from reference TRBV19 and TRBJ1-5, is DGGITQSPKYLFRKEGQNVTLSCEQNLNHDAMYWYRQDPGQGLRLIYYSQIVNDFQKGDIAEGYSVSREKKESFPLTVTSAQKNPTAFYLCASMLGQGRQRPQHFGDGTRLSIL.

V and J are TRBV12-3 or TRBV12-4 and TRBJ2-1, with TRBD2 matching 8 bases. CDR3 length: 11 amino acids. V shed 2 bases and J 12 bases; nucleotides not matched to a gene: 0. CDR3 region: CASSLREGQFF. The CDR3 region has the DNA TGTGCCAGCAGTTTACGGGAGGGGCAGTTCTTC.

This chain connects TRBV25-1 to TRBJ2-3; no clear D gene. Trimming cost V 6 bases and J 1 base, with 8 bases left between them. The CDR3 is made up of 13 amino acids. The germline CDR1 and CDR2 sequences are MGHDK and SYGVNS. CDR3 residues: CASRGSGTDTQYF. The DNA for the CDR3 is TGTGCCAGCAGGGGGTCTGGCACAGATACGCAGTATTTT.

The CDR3 coding sequence is TGTGCCAGCAGCCAAGGAACGGCGGGGGCCTACAATGAGCAGTTCTTC. Its translation is CASSQGTAGAYNEQFF. The gene calls are TRBV14 and TRBJ2-1, with 7 bases that match TRBD2. V shed 1 base, J shed 2 bases, and the junction held 5 bases outside the gene matches. This CDR3 comprises 16 residues. Germline V gene sequence: CDR1 SGHDN, CDR2 FVKESK.

V is TRBV15 and J is TRBJ2-2, with 7 nucleotides matching TRBD1. The germline gives CDR1 LNHNV, CDR2 YYDKDF (reference sequence). This CDR3 is built from 15 residues. V shed 5 bases, J shed 6 bases, and the junction held 9 bases outside the gene matches. CDR3 DNA: TGTGCCACCAGCCCTCCTTCGCAGGGGGCCGGGGAGCTGTTTTTT. Its translation: CATSPPSQGAGELFF.

This clone was observed once. The V call is TRBV18, the J call TRBJ2-2, with a tentative D call TRBD2 (5 bases). There are 13 residues in the CDR3. Trimming pared 5 bases from V and 6 bases from J, leaving 10 bases between. The germline V gene has CDR1 KGHSH and CDR2 LQKENI. CDR3 sequence (DNA): TGTGCCAGCTCAAGCCAGGAGGCCGGGGAGCTGTTTTTT. Protein sequence: CASSSQEAGELFF.

The rearrangement joins TRBV21-1 to TRBJ1-1. TRBV21-1 corresponds to a pseudogene. This CDR3 is 15 amino acids long. The CDR3 is CASSKGPGLNTEAFF. CDR3 DNA sequence: TGTGCCAGCAGCAAAGGCCCGGGCTTGAACACTGAAGCTTTCTTT.

The chain is built from TRBV13 and TRBJ2-7; 8 bases are shared with TRBD1. Germline CDR1 reads PRHDT; CDR2 reads FYEKMQ (reference sequence). J was trimmed by 6 bases and V by 5 bases; bases with no gene match: 3. CDR3 size: 12 residues. CDR3 region: CASSATGGEQYF. CDR3 nucleotides: TGTGCCAGCAGCGCTACAGGGGGCGAGCAGTACTTC.

The chain is built from TRBV4-1 and TRBJ1-1, with D possibly matching TRBD1 (6 bases). The CDR3 has 15 residues. V lost 0 bases to trimming and J lost 5 bases, with 13 bases between them. CDR1 is MGHRA, CDR2 YSYEKL, per germline. The CDR3 sequence is CASSQEMMRGTEAFF. CDR3 DNA sequence: TGCGCCAGCAGCCAAGAAATGATGAGGGGGACTGAAGCTTTCTTT.

This chain links TRBV28 with TRBJ1-1; 7 positions agree with TRBD1. CDR3 length: 17 residues. J was trimmed by 6 bases and V by 6 bases; bases with no gene match: 19. In germline, CDR1 is MDHEN, CDR2 SYDVKM. CDR3 region: CASSHPGSLGGSAEAFF. In nucleotides, the CDR3 is TGTGCCAGCAGCCACCCGGGATCCTTAGGGGGCAGCGCTGAAGCTTTCTTT.

The chain couples TRBV4-2 to TRBJ1-4; D gene ambiguous. V gave up 0 bases and J gave up 7 bases, with 12 bases separating them. Germline CDR1 and CDR2: LGHNA and YNFKEQ. This CDR3 is 15 amino acids long. Here the CDR3 DNA reads TGTGCCAGCAGCCAAGAAGGCGCACGTGGTGAAAAACTGTTTTTT. Its translation: CASSQEGARGEKLFF.

This sequence joins TRBV7-2 and TRBJ1-3; weak D call: TRBD1 (5 bases). V lost 3 bases, J lost 3 bases, and 9 bases lay in between. Germline values: CDR1 SGHTA, CDR2 FQGNSA. There are 14 residues in the CDR3. The CDR3 DNA reads TGTGCCAGCAGCTTTCGGGACTTTGGAAACACCATATATTTT. Its translation: CASSFRDFGNTIYF.

The rearrangement uses TRBV25-1 and TRBJ1-1; D is uncertain. The CDR3 has 12 amino acids. Germline V lookup: CDR1 MGHDK, CDR2 SYGVNS. Trimming left V 6 bases short and J 0 bases short, with 5 bases between. CDR3 in amino acids: CASRHLNTEAFF. In nucleotides, the CDR3 is TGTGCCAGCAGACACTTGAACACTGAAGCTTTCTTT.

The V gene is TRBV7-2, the J gene TRBJ2-5, with D possibly being TRBD2 (7 bases). The V end lost 6 bases, the J end lost 4 bases, and 12 bases lay between the germline ends. From germline, CDR1 is SGHTA and CDR2 FQGNSA. The CDR3 is made up of 13 amino acids. In DNA, the CDR3 is TGTGCCAGCAGGGGGGGGGCGCTAGAGACCCAGTACTTC. Amino acid sequence: CASRGGALETQYF.

This chain links TRBV6-6 with TRBJ1-5; 9 nucleotides line up with TRBD1. The V segment lost 4 bases and the J segment 5 bases; nucleotides outside the gene matches: 9. The CDR3 is 16 residues long. CDR1 and CDR2 (germline): MNHNY, SVGAGI (reference sequence). The CDR3 DNA reads as TGTGCCAGCAGTTGGCCTCCGGGACAGGGACATCAGCCCCAGCATTTT. Translated, it gives CASSWPPGQGHQPQHF.

This sequence joins TRBV6-4 and TRBJ1-2; maybe TRBD1 (5 bases). V dropped 4 bases and J dropped 6 bases, with 15 bases sitting between them. This CDR3 region has 14 residues. Germline values: CDR1 MRHNA, CDR2 SNTAGT. CDR3 bases: TGTGCCAGCAGTGCCGGGGACGGAATAGATGGCTACACCTTC. Encoded protein: CASSAGDGIDGYTF.

The J gene is TRBJ1-5, the V gene TRBV6-5, with D perhaps matching TRBD1 (6 bases). Germline CDR1 reads MNHEY; CDR2 reads SVGAGI. The V and J ends lost 11 bases and 3 bases respectively, with 14 bases between them. The CDR3 has 13 residues. The chain's CDR3 is CAAIQGANQPQHF. CDR3 in DNA: TGTGCCGCGATACAGGGAGCCAATCAGCCCCAGCATTTT.